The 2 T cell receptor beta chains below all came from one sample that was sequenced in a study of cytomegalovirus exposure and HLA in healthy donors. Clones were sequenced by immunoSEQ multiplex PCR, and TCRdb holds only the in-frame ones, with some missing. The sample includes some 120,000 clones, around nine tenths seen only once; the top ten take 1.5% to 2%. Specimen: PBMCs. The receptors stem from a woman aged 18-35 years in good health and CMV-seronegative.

The CDR3 sequence is CASSREVNNEQFF. The CDR3 DNA is TGTGCCAGCAGTCGAGAGGTGAACAATGAGCAGTTCTTC. The gene calls are TRBV6-5 and TRBJ2-1; D unclear. Trimming removed 5 bases at V and 5 bases at J, with 10 bases between. CDR3 length equals 13 residues. The germline gives CDR1 MNHEY, CDR2 SVGAGI.

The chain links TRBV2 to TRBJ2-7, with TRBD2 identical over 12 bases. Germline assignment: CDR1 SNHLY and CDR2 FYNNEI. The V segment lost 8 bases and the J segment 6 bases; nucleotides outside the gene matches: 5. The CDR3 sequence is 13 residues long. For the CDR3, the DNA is TGTGCCAGCTACCTAGCGGGAGGGTCCGAGCAGTACTTC. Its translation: CASYLAGGSEQYF.